What follows is one T cell receptor (beta chain) and its context. Per the study methods: Amplifying reference gene primers gave estimates of nucleated cell counts. Data came from immunoSEQ multiplex PCR; TCRdb stores just in-frame clones and leaves some out. From that table come the V and J calls and clone size; the DNA was used to work out D and trimming. The sample lists roughly 30,000 clones; nearly 90% were seen once. CDR1 and CDR2 from the germline V gene are SGHNT and YYREEE (reference sequence). This CDR3 spans 13 amino acids. The V end was cut by 2 bases, the J end by 3 bases, with 8 bases between. Seattle researchers signed up patients amid active infection and tracked them longitudinally. These data come from a study of blood T cell repertoires in COVID-19. Across the whole study: From the United States, Italy and Spain came samples of acute and convalescent COVID-19. PBMCs, B-cell-depleted T cells, or T cells were the source of the cDNA or gDNA that made up the material.

This receptor was identified in a man between 60 and 75 years old with COVID-19, enrolled during active disease. The chain couples TRBV5-4 to TRBJ1-2; a possible D gene is TRBD1 (6 bases). Input material: peripheral blood. This CDR3 is CASSLQGDYGYTF. CDR3 DNA sequence: TGTGCCAGCAGCTTACAGGGCGACTATGGCTACACCTTC.